The clone carrying this TCR beta chain was counted between two and nine times. Its antigen is undetermined. This CDR3 comprises 15 residues. Germline V gene data show CDR1 as KGHSH and CDR2 as LQKENI. V lost 0 bases, J lost 5 bases, and 2 bases stayed unmatched. Assay used: immunoSEQ multiplex PCR; TCRdb lists only in-frame clones, some missing. The profile shows fewer than 400,000 clones, under 70% of them singletons. These data belong to a study of cytotoxic CD8 clonotypes in ibrutinib-treated CLL. Broader study findings: Stable or contracted on treatment, public clonotypes were also uncommon. Clonality at baseline surpassed age-matched healthy donors and tracked circulating CD8+ T-cell counts.

This sequence was found in a human donor with chronic lymphocytic leukemia. The sample in question was PBMCs, obtained after 36 months of ibrutinib treatment. The chain uses TRBV18 and TRBJ2-3; 10 nucleotides align to TRBD1. CDR3 in amino acids: CASSPPGQGGDTQYF. CDR3 nucleotide sequence: TGTGCCAGCTCACCACCCGGACAGGGGGGAGATACGCAGTATTTT.